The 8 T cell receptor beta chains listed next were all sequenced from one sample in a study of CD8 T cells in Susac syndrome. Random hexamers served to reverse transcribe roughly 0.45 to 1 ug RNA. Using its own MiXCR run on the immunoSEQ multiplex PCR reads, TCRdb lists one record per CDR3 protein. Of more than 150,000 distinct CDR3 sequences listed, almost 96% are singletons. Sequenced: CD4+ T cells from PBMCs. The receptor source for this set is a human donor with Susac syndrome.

The CDR3 region is CASRQGEGDNQPQHF. The CDR3 DNA reads as TGTGCCAGCAGACAGGGAGAAGGGGACAATCAGCCCCAGCATTTT. The chain employs TRBV12-3 or TRBV12-4 and TRBJ1-5; TRBD1 is a possible D gene (6 bases). V lost 6 bases, J lost 3 bases, and 15 bases lay in between. The CDR3 contains 15 residues.

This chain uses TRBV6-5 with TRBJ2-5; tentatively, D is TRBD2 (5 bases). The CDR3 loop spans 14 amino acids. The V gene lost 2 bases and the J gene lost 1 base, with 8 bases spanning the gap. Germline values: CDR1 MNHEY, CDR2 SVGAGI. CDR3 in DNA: TGTGCCAGCAGTTACGGCAGCGGCCAAGAGACCCAGTACTTC. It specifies CASSYGSGQETQYF.

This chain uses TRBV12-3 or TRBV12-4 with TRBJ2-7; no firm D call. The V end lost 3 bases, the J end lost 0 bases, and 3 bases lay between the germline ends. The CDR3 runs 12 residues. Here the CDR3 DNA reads TGTGCCAGCAGTTTGCCCTCCTACGAGCAGTACTTC. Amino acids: CASSLPSYEQYF.

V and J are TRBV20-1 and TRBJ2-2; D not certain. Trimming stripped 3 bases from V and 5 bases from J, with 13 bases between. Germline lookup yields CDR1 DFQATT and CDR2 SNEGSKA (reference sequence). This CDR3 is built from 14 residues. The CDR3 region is CSASRQAGTGELFF. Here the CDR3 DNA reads TGCAGTGCTAGTAGGCAGGCCGGGACCGGGGAGCTGTTTTTT.

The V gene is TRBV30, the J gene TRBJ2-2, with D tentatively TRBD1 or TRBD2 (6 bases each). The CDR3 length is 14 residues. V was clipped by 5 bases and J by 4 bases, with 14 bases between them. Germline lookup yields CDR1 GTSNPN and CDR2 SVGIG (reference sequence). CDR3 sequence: CAWGGLVGTGELFF. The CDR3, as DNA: TGTGCCTGGGGGGGGCTCGTTGGCACCGGGGAGCTGTTTTTT.

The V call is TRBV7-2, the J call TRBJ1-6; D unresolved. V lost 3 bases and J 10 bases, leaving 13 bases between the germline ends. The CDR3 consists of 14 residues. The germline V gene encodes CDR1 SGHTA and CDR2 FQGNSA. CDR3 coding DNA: TGTGCCAGCAGCTTTGGCAGAACGGAATCACCCCTCCACTTT. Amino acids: CASSFGRTESPLHF.

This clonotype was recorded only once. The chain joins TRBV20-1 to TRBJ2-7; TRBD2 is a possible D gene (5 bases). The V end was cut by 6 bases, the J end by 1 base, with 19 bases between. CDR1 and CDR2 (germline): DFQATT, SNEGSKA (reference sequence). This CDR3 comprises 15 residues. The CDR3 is CSAQRASSTSYEQYF. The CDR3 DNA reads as TGCAGTGCCCAGAGGGCATCCTCAACATCCTACGAGCAGTACTTC.

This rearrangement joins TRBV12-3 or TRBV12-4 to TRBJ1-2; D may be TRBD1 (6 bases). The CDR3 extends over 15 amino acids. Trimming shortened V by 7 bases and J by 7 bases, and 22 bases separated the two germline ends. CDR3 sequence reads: CASIPRVGQVSGYTF. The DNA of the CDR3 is TGTGCCAGCATCCCGCGTGTGGGACAAGTTTCTGGCTACACCTTC.